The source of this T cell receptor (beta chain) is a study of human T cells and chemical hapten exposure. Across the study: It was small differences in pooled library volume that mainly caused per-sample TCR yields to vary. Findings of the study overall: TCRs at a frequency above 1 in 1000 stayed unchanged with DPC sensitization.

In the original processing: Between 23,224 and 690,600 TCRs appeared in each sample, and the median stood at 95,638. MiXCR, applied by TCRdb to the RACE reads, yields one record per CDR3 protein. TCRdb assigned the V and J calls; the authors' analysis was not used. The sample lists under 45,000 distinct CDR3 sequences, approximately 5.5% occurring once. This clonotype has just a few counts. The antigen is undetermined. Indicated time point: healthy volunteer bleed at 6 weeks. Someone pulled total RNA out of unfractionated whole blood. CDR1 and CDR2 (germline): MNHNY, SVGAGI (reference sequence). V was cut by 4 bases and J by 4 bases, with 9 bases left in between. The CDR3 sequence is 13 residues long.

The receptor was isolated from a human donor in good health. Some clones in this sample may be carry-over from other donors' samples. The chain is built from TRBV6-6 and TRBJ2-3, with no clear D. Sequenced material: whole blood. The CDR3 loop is CASSFGYPDTQYF. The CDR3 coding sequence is TGTGCCAGCAGTTTCGGGTATCCAGATACGCAGTATTTT.